Presented here are 16 T cell receptor beta chains from one specimen sequenced in a study of beta chain features in type 1 diabetes. Study conclusions and caveats: Moderate yet significant TCRB CDR3 shortening was seen in Type 1 diabetes patients in all four CD4+ subsets.

Antigen specificity for these receptors is unknown. Sequencing targeted expressed TCRB transcripts, as all isolated RNA had been reverse transcribed. Profiling relied on immunoSEQ multiplex PCR, and the TCRdb table lists in-frame clones only, not all of them. The data hold more than 150,000 clones, with around 9% observed a single time. The sequenced material came from central memory CD4+ T cells from blood. The source of these receptors is a woman in her twenties or thirties with type 1 diabetes.

The rearrangement uses TRBV7-3 and TRBJ2-1; 12 bases are shared with TRBD2. Per germline, CDR1 SGHTA and CDR2 FQGTGA. Germline trimming cut 3 bases from V and 6 bases from J; bases unmatched to any gene: 9. This CDR3 comprises 17 residues. For the CDR3, the DNA is TGTGCCAGCAGCTTTCTTCCCGCTAGCGGGAGGGCCAATGAGCAGTTCTTC. Protein sequence: CASSFLPASGRANEQFF.

The sample holds a few counts of this clone. Written as DNA, the CDR3 is TGTGCCAGCAGCCCTCGGAGTGGTCCAACTTCCTACGAGCAGTACTTC. As protein: CASSPRSGPTSYEQYF. The gene calls are TRBV9 and TRBJ2-7; D ambiguous. V was clipped by 4 bases and J by 1 base, with 18 bases between them. CDR1 is SGDLS and CDR2 is YYNGEE in the germline V gene. The CDR3 runs 16 residues.

This clone was seen only a few times. The chain has TRBV5-1 and TRBJ1-5, with 9 bases aligning to TRBD1. Trimming took 4 bases from V and 7 from J; bases not matched to a gene: 6. The CDR3 runs 14 residues. Germline CDR1 and CDR2: SGHRS and YFSETQ. The CDR3 nucleotides are TGCGCCAGCAGCAGAACAGGGGGCGACCAGCCCCAGCATTTT. Translated: CASSRTGGDQPQHF.

Only a few counts were recorded for this clone. The J gene is TRBJ2-3, the V gene TRBV29-1, with a weak D call TRBD2 (6 bases). Trimming took off 5 bases at V and 2 bases at J, with 11 bases between the two ends. CDR3 size: 13 residues. The germline V gene encodes CDR1 SQVTM and CDR2 ANQGSEA. The CDR3 bases are TGCAGCGTTTCGGGGGATTACACAGATACGCAGTATTTT. Amino acid sequence: CSVSGDYTDTQYF.

The rearrangement links TRBV6-5 to TRBJ2-5; 8 bases line up with TRBD2. Trimming cost V 6 bases and J 5 bases; bases outside gene matches: 5. The CDR3 length is 13 residues. The germline gives CDR1 MNHEY, CDR2 SVGAGI. CDR3 in DNA: TGTGCCAGCAGCCCTCAGCGGGAGGAGACCCAGTACTTC. Its translation: CASSPQREETQYF.

J is TRBJ2-3 and V is TRBV5-4, with D perhaps matching TRBD2 (6 bases). The CDR3 runs to 15 residues. From germline, CDR1 is SGHNT and CDR2 YYREEE (reference sequence). V dropped 0 bases and J dropped 7 bases, with 15 bases sitting between them. The CDR3 is CASSLDGGYTNTQYF. As DNA, the CDR3 is TGTGCCAGCAGCTTGGACGGGGGTTACACCAATACGCAGTATTTT.

In its sample, this clone was seen a few times. The chain links TRBV30 to TRBJ2-7; 7 bases are a match to TRBD1. CDR1 and CDR2 (germline): GTSNPN, SVGIG (reference sequence). Trimming took 2 bases from V and 0 from J; bases not matched to a gene: 13. The CDR3 is made up of 17 amino acids. CDR3 sequence (DNA): TGTGCCTGGAGTCTGCTCCGACCGGGACAGAGCTCCTACGAGCAGTACTTC. The encoded protein is CAWSLLRPGQSSYEQYF.

The chain carries TRBV28 and TRBJ2-6; D call uncertain. Germline lookup yields CDR1 MDHEN and CDR2 SYDVKM. The V gene lost 4 bases and the J gene lost 1 base, with 14 bases spanning the gap. The CDR3 runs to 17 residues. The CDR3 DNA reads as TGTGCCAGCAGTTCCCCCGACTTCATTTCTGGGGCCAACGTCCTGACTTTC. It specifies CASSSPDFISGANVLTF.

This rearrangement joins TRBV2 to TRBJ2-5, with TRBD1 matching over 7 bases. V lost 5 bases and J lost 2; bases outside the gene matches: 8. The CDR3 spans 15 residues. Germline CDR1 and CDR2: SNHLY and FYNNEI. The CDR3 loop reads CASSIQGVVQETQYF. CDR3 nucleotide sequence: TGTGCCAGCAGTATCCAGGGGGTTGTTCAAGAGACCCAGTACTTC.

The chain joins TRBV18 to TRBJ2-3, with D tentatively TRBD2 (6 bases). Trimming cost V 3 bases and J 2 bases, with 9 bases left between them. Germline V gene data show CDR1 as KGHSH and CDR2 as LQKENI. This CDR3 is built from 14 residues. CDR3 residues: CASSPGDFTDTQYF. CDR3 nucleotide sequence: TGTGCCAGCTCACCGGGGGACTTCACAGATACGCAGTATTTT.

This rearrangement joins TRBV29-1 to TRBJ2-7, with 9 bases identical to TRBD1. Germline V CDR1 and CDR2: SQVTM, ANQGSEA. The CDR3 spans 13 residues. V lost 7 bases and J lost 5; bases outside the gene matches: 9. The CDR3, as DNA: TGCAGCGCATCCTTGGACAGGGGAAACGAGCAGTACTTC. As protein: CSASLDRGNEQYF.

The rearrangement uses TRBV30 and TRBJ1-1; D not certain. The CDR3 spans 11 residues. The V end was cut by 4 bases, the J end by 11 bases, with 14 bases between. Germline-derived CDR1 and CDR2 are GTSNPN and SVGIG (reference sequence). Written as DNA, the CDR3 is TGTGCCTGGATTAAGCTATGGGAGGCTTTCTTT. It translates to CAWIKLWEAFF.

The V gene is TRBV4-2, the J gene TRBJ2-1, with a weak D call TRBD2 (6 bases). Germline V CDR1 and CDR2: LGHNA, YNFKEQ. The ends were cut back, 0 bases at V and 1 base at J, with 22 bases in the middle. There are 20 residues in the CDR3. CDR3 residues: CASSQDTRELRAGSYNEQFF. The CDR3 nucleotides are TGTGCCAGCAGCCAAGATACCCGGGAGTTACGGGCGGGATCCTACAATGAGCAGTTCTTC.

There are a few counts of this clone. The chain employs TRBV4-2 and TRBJ2-7; 11 bases fit TRBD2. This CDR3 has 15 residues. Trimming removed 1 base from V and 3 bases from J; junction bases left unmatched: 2. Germline-derived CDR1 and CDR2 are LGHNA and YNFKEQ. The CDR3 protein is CASSQGLAGYYEQYF. CDR3 nucleotides: TGTGCCAGCAGCCAAGGACTAGCGGGATACTACGAGCAGTACTTC.

This clone was seen a handful of times. This chain connects TRBV7-3 to TRBJ2-1; 8 bases agree with TRBD2. CDR1 and CDR2 (germline): SGHTA, FQGTGA. CDR3 length equals 15 residues. The junction had 12 bases not matched to a gene; V was cut back by 4 bases and J by 10 bases. CDR3 protein: CASSSGTSNIGEQFF. The CDR3 DNA is TGTGCCAGCAGCTCCGGGACTAGTAACATCGGGGAGCAGTTCTTC.

This chain links TRBV30 with TRBJ1-5, with 7 bases that match TRBD1. V lost 0 bases and J lost 5; bases outside the gene matches: 10. Germline V gene data show CDR1 as GTSNPN and CDR2 as SVGIG (reference sequence). The CDR3 is 16 residues long. The CDR3 DNA sequence: TGTGCCTGGAGTGTTGGTGGAGGGGGCGTCTATCAGCCCCAGCATTTT. Translating gives CAWSVGGGGVYQPQHF.